This entry concerns a single T cell receptor beta chain. Its antigen is not identified. This specimen belongs to a study of regulatory T cells in long-lasting Graves disease. On the study more broadly: Graves' disease counted as persistent after over 5 years of antithyroid drugs with positive TSH receptor antibodies.

The sample's time point: persistent/refractory GD, antithyroid drugs over 5 years with positive TRAb. Researchers made the TCR library from RNA that was extracted from PBMCs. Germline V gene sequence: CDR1 SQVTM, CDR2 ANQGSEA. The CDR3 spans 13 residues. V was clipped by 4 bases and J by 6 bases; unmatched bases: 9. In building TCR beta libraries, iRepertoire HTBI primers were used together with Arm-PCR of CDR3 regions. MiXCR, run by TCRdb on the multiplex PCR reads, gives a single entry per CDR3 protein. This table has 350,000 to 450,000 distinct CDR3 sequences, about 20% appearing once. Study-level findings and limits: Patients with persistent Graves' had lower TCR diversity than newly diagnosed patients. Persistent disease exhibited a predilection for TRBV28, TRBJ1-2 and TRBJ2-5.

The source material was peripheral blood mononuclear cells (PBMCs), sampled when the disease was refractory, from a patient treated with antithyroid drugs. The chain couples TRBV29-1 to TRBJ2-7; 7 bases map to TRBD1. The receptor was derived from a female donor with Graves disease. The CDR3 is CSVVRQGVGEQYF. CDR3 nucleotide sequence: TGCAGCGTTGTACGGCAGGGGGTAGGCGAGCAGTACTTC.